The T cell receptor beta chain under discussion was sequenced for a study of blood T cell repertoires in COVID-19. Study as a whole: Donors in the United States, Italy and Spain gave samples during acute or convalescent COVID-19. Sample material is recorded as cDNA or gDNA derived from T cells, B-cell-depleted T cells, or PBMCs.

Germline V gene sequence: CDR1 LGHDT, CDR2 YNNKEL (reference sequence). Deletions cut 5 bases from V and 4 bases from J, with 20 bases between. The CDR3 contains 16 residues. In the source study's methods: Reference gene primers were amplified, and this amplification served to estimate nucleated cell counts. TCRdb's table, derived via immunoSEQ multiplex PCR, lists solely in-frame clones and lacks some. V, J and clone size were drawn from that table, and D and trimming were deduced from the DNA. The sample contains roughly 73,000 clones, roughly 88% of which appear only once. V and J are TRBV3-1 (or the pseudogene TRBV3-2) and TRBJ2-5; the D gene is possibly TRBD2 (6 bases). The sequenced sample consisted of peripheral blood. The receptor's source is a man aged 70 or older with active or convalescent COVID-19. CDR3 DNA: TGTGCCAGCAGCGGTTTACTAGCCTCCTCACTAGAGACCCAGTACTTC. Its translation: CASSGLLASSLETQYF.